The T cell receptor (beta chain) under discussion was sequenced for a study of blood T cell repertoires in COVID-19. Assay: immunoSEQ multiplex PCR; the TCRdb copy retains only in-frame clones and omits some. In the table there are 25,000 to 35,000 clones, 85% to 90% of which are singletons. J lost 5 bases, V lost 3 bases, and 4 bases had no gene match. This CDR3 region has 15 residues. Germline CDR1 and CDR2: LNHDA and SQIVND (reference sequence). The sequencing sample was made of peripheral blood. The chain joins TRBV19 to TRBJ1-5, with 10 bases lining up with TRBD1. This sequence originates from a man between 65 and 85 years old with active COVID-19. CDR3 region: CASSIFGTGDQPQHF. The CDR3 nucleotides read TGTGCCAGTAGTATCTTTGGGACAGGGGATCAGCCCCAGCATTTT.